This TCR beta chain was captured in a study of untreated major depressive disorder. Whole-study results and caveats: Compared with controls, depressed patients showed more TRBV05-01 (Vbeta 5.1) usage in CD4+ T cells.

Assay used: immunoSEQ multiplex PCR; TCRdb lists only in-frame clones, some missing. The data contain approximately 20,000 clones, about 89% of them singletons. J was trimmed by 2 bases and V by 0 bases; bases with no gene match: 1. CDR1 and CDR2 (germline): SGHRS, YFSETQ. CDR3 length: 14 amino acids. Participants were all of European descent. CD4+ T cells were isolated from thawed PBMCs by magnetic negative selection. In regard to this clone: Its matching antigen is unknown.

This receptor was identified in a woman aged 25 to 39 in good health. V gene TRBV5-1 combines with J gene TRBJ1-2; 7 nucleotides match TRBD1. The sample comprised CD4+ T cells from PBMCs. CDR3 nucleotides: TGCGCCAGCAGCTTGGACAGGGGAAACTATGGCTACACCTTC. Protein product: CASSLDRGNYGYTF.